This TCR beta chain comes out of a study of T cells after yellow fever vaccination. For the study at large: With SMART-Seq v4 Ultra Low Input, the fractions containing low cell numbers were prepared.

The CDR3 consists of 15 residues. CDR1 and CDR2 from the germline V gene are DFQATT and SNEGSKA (reference sequence). Trimming took 5 bases from V and 0 from J, leaving 14 bases between them. TCRdb ran MiXCR on the 5' RACE reads and lists one entry per CDR3 protein. This sample has some 350,000 distinct CDR3 sequences, with more than 8.5% found just once. General study findings and limits: A small share of clonotypes appeared in both CD4 and CD8 compartments.

A remark on this clonotype: Its specificity is not known.

This receptor was obtained from a man aged 18 to 30 who received the YFV17D yellow fever vaccine. This sample comprised PBMCs, obtained on the day of the first yellow fever vaccination. This chain joins TRBV20-1 and TRBJ2-1, with D tentatively TRBD2 (6 bases). CDR3 sequence reads: CSAVTGESSYNEQFF. As DNA, the CDR3 is TGCAGTGCTGTAACGGGAGAAAGCTCCTACAATGAGCAGTTCTTC.